This T cell receptor beta chain was documented in a study of long-term antiretroviral therapy in people with HIV. The germline V gene encodes CDR1 SGHDT and CDR2 YYEEEE. CDR3 size: 15 residues. V was trimmed by 5 bases and J by 0 bases, leaving 14 bases between them. Assay version v3.0 of immunoSEQ was used, and it was run at survey level. Sequenced by immunoSEQ multiplex PCR; TCRdb stores in-frame clones only, minus some. The sample yields approximately 47,000 clones, approximately 79% seen once. This sequence originates from a woman in her late teens or twenties with HIV. Here the sequenced sample was unsorted PBMCs, taken 0.8 years after starting antiretroviral therapy. The J gene is TRBJ2-5, the V gene TRBV5-6, with D perhaps TRBD1 or TRBD2 (5 bases each). The CDR3 sequence is CASREPGRNQETQYF. The CDR3 DNA reads TGTGCCAGCAGAGAACCGGGACGGAACCAAGAGACCCAGTACTTC.